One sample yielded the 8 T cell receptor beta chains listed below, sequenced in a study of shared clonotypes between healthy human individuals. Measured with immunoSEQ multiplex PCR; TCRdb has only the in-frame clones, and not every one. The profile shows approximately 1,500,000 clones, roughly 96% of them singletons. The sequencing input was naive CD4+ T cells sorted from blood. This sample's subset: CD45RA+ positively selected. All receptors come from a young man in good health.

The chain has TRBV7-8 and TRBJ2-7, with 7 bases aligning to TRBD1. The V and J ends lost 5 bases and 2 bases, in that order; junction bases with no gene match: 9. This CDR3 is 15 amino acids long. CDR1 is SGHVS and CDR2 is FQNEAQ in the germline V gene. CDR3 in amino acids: CASSRDRVGTYEQYF. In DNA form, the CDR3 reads TGTGCCAGCAGCCGAGACAGGGTGGGCACCTACGAGCAGTACTTC.

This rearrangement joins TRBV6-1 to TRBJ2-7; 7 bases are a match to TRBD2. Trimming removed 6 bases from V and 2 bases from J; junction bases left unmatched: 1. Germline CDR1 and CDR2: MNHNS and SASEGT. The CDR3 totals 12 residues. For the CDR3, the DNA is TGTGCCAGCAGAGCGGGGACCTACGAGCAGTACTTC. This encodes CASRAGTYEQYF.

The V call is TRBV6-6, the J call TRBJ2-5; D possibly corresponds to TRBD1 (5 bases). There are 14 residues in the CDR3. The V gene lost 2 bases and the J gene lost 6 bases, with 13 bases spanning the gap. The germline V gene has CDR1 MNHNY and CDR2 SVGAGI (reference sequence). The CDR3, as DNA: TGTGCCAGCAGTTACCAAGGACAAGGACAGACCCAGTACTTC. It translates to CASSYQGQGQTQYF.

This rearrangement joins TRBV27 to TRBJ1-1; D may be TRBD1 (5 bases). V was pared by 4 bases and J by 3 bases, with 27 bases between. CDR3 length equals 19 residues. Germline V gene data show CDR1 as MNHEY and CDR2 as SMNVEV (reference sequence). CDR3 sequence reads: CASSSRTPRREGKDTEAFF. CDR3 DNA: TGTGCCAGCAGTTCGCGGACACCCAGAAGGGAGGGGAAAGACACTGAAGCTTTCTTT.

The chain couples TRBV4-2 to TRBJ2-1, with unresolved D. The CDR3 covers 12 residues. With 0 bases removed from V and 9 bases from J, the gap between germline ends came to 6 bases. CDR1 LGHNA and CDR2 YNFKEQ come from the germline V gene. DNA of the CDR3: TGTGCCAGCAGCCAAGAGTTCGGTGAGCAGTTCTTC. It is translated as CASSQEFGEQFF.

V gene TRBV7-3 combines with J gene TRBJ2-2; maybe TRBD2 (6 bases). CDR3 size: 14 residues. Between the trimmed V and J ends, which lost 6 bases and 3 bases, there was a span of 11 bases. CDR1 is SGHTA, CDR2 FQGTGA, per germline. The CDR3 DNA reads TGTGCCAGCAGGCGGGACCGGGACACCGGGGAGCTGTTTTTT. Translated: CASRRDRDTGELFF.

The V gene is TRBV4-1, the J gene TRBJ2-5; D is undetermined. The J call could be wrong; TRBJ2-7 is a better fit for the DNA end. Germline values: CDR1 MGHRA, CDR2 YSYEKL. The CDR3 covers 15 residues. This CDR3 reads CASSRSDQLTYEQYF. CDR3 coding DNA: TGCGCCAGCAGCCGATCGGACCAGTTAACCTACGAGCAGTACTTC.

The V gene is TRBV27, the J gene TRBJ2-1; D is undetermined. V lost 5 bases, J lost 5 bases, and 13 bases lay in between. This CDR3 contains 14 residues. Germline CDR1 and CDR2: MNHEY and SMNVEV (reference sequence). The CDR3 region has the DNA TGTGCCAGCAGTCAGCGTAGAGTACACAATGAGCAGTTCTTC. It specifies CASSQRRVHNEQFF.